This entry describes one T cell receptor beta chain. Its matching antigen is unknown. This sample stems from a study of T cell responses to AZD1222 COVID-19 vaccine. Overall study: Pooling of second doses given at about 4 or about 12 weeks was done. Whole-study findings and limits: Spike-specific TCR breadth and depth rose after two AZD1222 doses.

Clones were sequenced by immunoSEQ multiplex PCR, and TCRdb holds only the in-frame ones, with some missing. The sample gives 90,000 to 150,000 clones, approximately 90% of which show up once; roughly 8.4% is in the top ten. The junction had 3 bases not matched to a gene; V was cut back by 0 bases and J by 4 bases. CDR1 and CDR2 from the germline V gene are SGHRS and YFSETQ. The length of the CDR3 is 14 residues. The chain combines TRBV5-1 with TRBJ1-1, with 7 positions matching TRBD1. This TCR was recovered from an adult in good health. Specimen: peripheral blood, collected on day 0 of AZD1222 vaccination. The DNA for the CDR3 is TGCGCCAGCAGCTTGGAAGGGGGCCTCACTGAAGCTTTCTTT. Protein: CASSLEGGLTEAFF.